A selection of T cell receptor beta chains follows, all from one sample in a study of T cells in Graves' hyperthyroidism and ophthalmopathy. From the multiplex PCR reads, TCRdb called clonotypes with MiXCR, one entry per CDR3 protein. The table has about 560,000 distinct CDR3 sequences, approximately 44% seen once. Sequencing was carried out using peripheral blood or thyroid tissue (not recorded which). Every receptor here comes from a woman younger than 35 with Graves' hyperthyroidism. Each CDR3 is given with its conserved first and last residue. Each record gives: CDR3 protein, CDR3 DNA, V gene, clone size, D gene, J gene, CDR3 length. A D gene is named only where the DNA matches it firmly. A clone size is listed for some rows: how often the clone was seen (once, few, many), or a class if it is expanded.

CDR3 protein: CASSSAANQPQHF
CDR3 DNA: TGTGCCAGCAGCTCCGCTGCCAATCAGCCCCAGCATTTT
V gene: TRBV7-2
clone size: many
D gene: -
J gene: TRBJ1-5
CDR3 length: 13

CDR3 protein: CASTPESLLNEQYF
CDR3 DNA: TGTGCCAGCACCCCTGAATCTCTACTAAACGAGCAGTACTTC
V gene: TRBV7-9
clone size: -
D gene: -
J gene: TRBJ2-7
CDR3 length: 14

CDR3 protein: CAISERGAVNTEAFF
CDR3 DNA: TGTGCCATCAGTGAGCGGGGGGCTGTGAACACTGAAGCTTTCTTT
V gene: TRBV10-3
clone size: -
D gene: -
J gene: TRBJ1-1
CDR3 length: 15

CDR3 protein: CASSYTSGRNEQYF
CDR3 DNA: TGTGCCAGCAGTTACACTAGCGGGAGAAACGAGCAGTACTTC
V gene: TRBV7-9
clone size: -
D gene: TRBD2
J gene: TRBJ2-7
CDR3 length: 14

CDR3 protein: CARRAPGYTEASF
CDR3 DNA: TGTGCCAGGCGGGCTCCTGGATATACTGAAGCTTCCTTT
V gene: TRBV2
clone size: -
D gene: -
J gene: TRBJ1-1
CDR3 length: 13

CDR3 protein: CATSRAGLLTGANVLTF
CDR3 DNA: TGTGCCACCAGCAGAGCCGGGTTGCTCACCGGGGCCAACGTCCTGACTTTC
V gene: TRBV15
clone size: -
D gene: -
J gene: TRBJ2-6
CDR3 length: 17

CDR3 protein: CASSLASGTGEGYTF
CDR3 DNA: TGTGCCAGCAGCTTAGCGTCCGGGACAGGGGAGGGCTACACCTTC
V gene: TRBV7-2
clone size: many
D gene: TRBD1
J gene: TRBJ1-2
CDR3 length: 15

CDR3 protein: CASSEWEDRGTEAFF
CDR3 DNA: TGTGCCAGCAGTGAATGGGAAGACAGGGGTACTGAAGCTTTCTTT
V gene: TRBV25-1
clone size: many
D gene: TRBD1
J gene: TRBJ1-1
CDR3 length: 15

CDR3 protein: CAISVALAGAGELFF
CDR3 DNA: TGTGCCATCAGTGTGGCGCTAGCGGGAGCCGGGGAGCTGTTTTTT
V gene: TRBV10-3
clone size: few
D gene: TRBD2
J gene: TRBJ2-2
CDR3 length: 15

CDR3 protein: CAISDPASGRDRREQYF
CDR3 DNA: TGTGCCATCAGTGATCCGGCTAGCGGGAGGGACCGGCGGGAGCAGTACTTC
V gene: TRBV10-3
clone size: -
D gene: TRBD2
J gene: TRBJ2-7
CDR3 length: 17

CDR3 protein: CASSEGGKNIQYF
CDR3 DNA: TGTGCCAGCAGTGAAGGGGGCAAAAACATTCAGTACTTC
V gene: TRBV25-1
clone size: -
D gene: -
J gene: TRBJ2-4
CDR3 length: 13

CDR3 protein: CASTHHQDREGTEAFF
CDR3 DNA: TGTGCCAGCACCCACCATCAGGACAGGGAGGGCACTGAAGCTTTCTTT
V gene: TRBV12-3/TRBV12-4
clone size: once
D gene: TRBD1
J gene: TRBJ1-1
CDR3 length: 16

CDR3 protein: CASSQVRGDSGNTIYF
CDR3 DNA: TGTGCCAGCAGCCAAGTTCGGGGAGACTCTGGAAACACCATATATTTT
V gene: TRBV14
clone size: -
D gene: -
J gene: TRBJ1-3
CDR3 length: 16

CDR3 protein: CATSGNGLAGSSGANVLTF
CDR3 DNA: TGTGCCACCAGTGGCAACGGACTAGCGGGGTCCTCTGGGGCCAACGTCCTGACTTTC
V gene: TRBV24-1
clone size: once
D gene: TRBD2
J gene: TRBJ2-6
CDR3 length: 19

CDR3 protein: CASGTGLHF
CDR3 DNA: TGTGCCAGCGGGACAGGGCTCCACTTT
V gene: TRBV2
clone size: -
D gene: TRBD1
J gene: TRBJ1-6
CDR3 length: 9

CDR3 protein: CSVLPLQGGQPQHF
CDR3 DNA: TGCAGCGTCCTACCCCTACAGGGGGGGCAGCCCCAGCATTTT
V gene: TRBV29-1
clone size: few
D gene: TRBD1
J gene: TRBJ1-5
CDR3 length: 14

CDR3 protein: CASSADRGGYGYTF
CDR3 DNA: TGTGCCAGCAGCGCTGACAGGGGCGGATATGGCTACACCTTC
V gene: TRBV2
clone size: -
D gene: TRBD1
J gene: TRBJ1-2
CDR3 length: 14

CDR3 protein: CSAWGKNIQYF
CDR3 DNA: TGCAGCGCATGGGGAAAAAACATTCAGTACTTC
V gene: TRBV29-1
clone size: -
D gene: -
J gene: TRBJ2-4
CDR3 length: 11

CDR3 protein: CSVEVQGSPGQPQHF
CDR3 DNA: TGCAGCGTTGAAGTGCAGGGGTCCCCAGGTCAGCCCCAGCATTTT
V gene: TRBV29-1
clone size: -
D gene: -
J gene: TRBJ1-5
CDR3 length: 15

CDR3 protein: CASSEFLEDGEKLFF
CDR3 DNA: TGTGCCAGCAGTGAATTCTTGGAGGACGGTGAAAAACTGTTTTTT
V gene: TRBV25-1
clone size: -
D gene: -
J gene: TRBJ1-4
CDR3 length: 15

CDR3 protein: CATSDPTGQGIGYTF
CDR3 DNA: TGTGCCACCAGTGACCCCACCGGACAGGGGATCGGCTACACCTTC
V gene: TRBV24-1
clone size: -
D gene: TRBD1
J gene: TRBJ1-2
CDR3 length: 15

CDR3 protein: CASSLVGQRRLSEKLFF
CDR3 DNA: TGTGCCAGCAGCTTAGTAGGACAGCGGAGGCTGTCGGAAAAACTGTTTTTT
V gene: TRBV7-2
clone size: -
D gene: -
J gene: TRBJ1-4
CDR3 length: 17

CDR3 protein: CASTGTDINYGYTF
CDR3 DNA: TGTGCCAGTACCGGGACAGACATTAACTATGGCTACACCTTC
V gene: TRBV19
clone size: -
D gene: TRBD1
J gene: TRBJ1-2
CDR3 length: 14

CDR3 protein: CSVGGGAKNTGELFF
CDR3 DNA: TGCAGCGTGGGGGGGGGGGCGAAAAACACCGGGGAGCTGTTTTTT
V gene: TRBV29-1
clone size: few
D gene: -
J gene: TRBJ2-2
CDR3 length: 15

CDR3 protein: CSVGGTGYGANVLTF
CDR3 DNA: TGCAGCGTGGGGGGGACAGGATATGGGGCCAACGTCCTGACTTTC
V gene: TRBV29-1
clone size: many
D gene: -
J gene: TRBJ2-6
CDR3 length: 15

CDR3 protein: CASSSGLKSGGNTIYF
CDR3 DNA: TGCGCCAGCAGCTCGGGACTCAAGAGCGGTGGAAACACCATATATTTT
V gene: TRBV5-1
clone size: many
D gene: -
J gene: TRBJ1-3
CDR3 length: 16

CDR3 protein: CASSEYGTSGSIYEQYF
CDR3 DNA: TGTGCCAGCAGTGAATACGGGACTAGCGGGAGTATCTACGAGCAGTACTTC
V gene: TRBV2
clone size: few
D gene: TRBD2
J gene: TRBJ2-7
CDR3 length: 17

CDR3 protein: CATSRDHPRTSGYNEQYF
CDR3 DNA: TGTGCCACCAGCAGGGACCACCCACGGACTAGCGGCTACAATGAGCAGTACTTC
V gene: TRBV15
clone size: -
D gene: TRBD2
J gene: TRBJ2-7
CDR3 length: 18

CDR3 protein: CSVESGTASYGYTF
CDR3 DNA: TGCAGCGTTGAGTCTGGGACGGCTAGCTATGGCTACACCTTC
V gene: TRBV29-1
clone size: -
D gene: -
J gene: TRBJ1-2
CDR3 length: 14

CDR3 protein: CASTSEENYGYTF
CDR3 DNA: TGTGCCAGCACCAGCGAGGAAAACTATGGCTACACCTTC
V gene: TRBV11-2
clone size: few
D gene: -
J gene: TRBJ1-2
CDR3 length: 13

CDR3 protein: CASSQDHIGNQPQHF
CDR3 DNA: TGTGCCAGCAGCCAAGATCATATAGGCAATCAGCCCCAGCATTTT
V gene: TRBV7-9
clone size: -
D gene: -
J gene: TRBJ1-5
CDR3 length: 15

CDR3 protein: CSVVLGPNYGYTF
CDR3 DNA: TGCAGCGTTGTTCTGGGACCTAACTATGGCTACACCTTC
V gene: TRBV29-1
clone size: many
D gene: -
J gene: TRBJ1-2
CDR3 length: 13

CDR3 protein: CAISDEVRETQYF
CDR3 DNA: TGTGCCATCAGTGATGAAGTGAGAGAGACCCAATACTTC
V gene: TRBV10-3
clone size: -
D gene: -
J gene: TRBJ2-5
CDR3 length: 13

CDR3 protein: CSARDRTEAFF
CDR3 DNA: TGCAGTGCTAGGGACCGCACTGAAGCTTTCTTT
V gene: TRBV20-1
clone size: -
D gene: -
J gene: TRBJ1-1
CDR3 length: 11

CDR3 protein: CASSLGVKSPLHF
CDR3 DNA: TGTGCCAGCAGCTTGGGGGTTAAATCACCCCTCCACTTT
V gene: TRBV7-9
clone size: -
D gene: -
J gene: TRBJ1-6
CDR3 length: 13

CDR3 protein: CASGETGGRGYTF
CDR3 DNA: TGTGCCAGCGGCGAGACAGGGGGCCGAGGCTACACCTTC
V gene: TRBV10-3
clone size: -
D gene: TRBD1
J gene: TRBJ1-2
CDR3 length: 13

CDR3 protein: CSSRGEVNTEAFF
CDR3 DNA: TGCAGCTCGAGGGGGGAGGTGAACACTGAAGCTTTCTTT
V gene: TRBV29-1
clone size: -
D gene: -
J gene: TRBJ1-1
CDR3 length: 13

CDR3 protein: CASGQPARTPSGANVLTF
CDR3 DNA: TGTGCCAGCGGCCAACCCGCACGGACCCCTTCTGGGGCCAACGTCCTGACTTTC
V gene: TRBV7-3
clone size: -
D gene: -
J gene: TRBJ2-6
CDR3 length: 18

CDR3 protein: CSARGHDNEKLFF
CDR3 DNA: TGCAGTGCTAGAGGACACGATAATGAAAAACTGTTTTTT
V gene: TRBV20-1
clone size: -
D gene: -
J gene: TRBJ1-4
CDR3 length: 13

CDR3 protein: CASSEALTGAGYTF
CDR3 DNA: TGTGCCAGCAGTGAAGCGTTGACAGGGGCTGGCTACACCTTC
V gene: TRBV2
clone size: -
D gene: TRBD1
J gene: TRBJ1-2
CDR3 length: 14

CDR3 protein: CASSLVSAGSAEQYF
CDR3 DNA: TGTGCCAGCAGCTTAGTATCTGCGGGCTCGGCCGAGCAGTACTTC
V gene: TRBV7-9
clone size: -
D gene: -
J gene: TRBJ2-7
CDR3 length: 15

CDR3 protein: CASSPNGRGVDYGYTF
CDR3 DNA: TGTGCCAGCAGCCCAAACGGCAGGGGCGTAGACTATGGCTACACCTTC
V gene: TRBV2
clone size: -
D gene: -
J gene: TRBJ1-2
CDR3 length: 16

CDR3 protein: CASSSNSQPQHF
CDR3 DNA: TGTGCCAGCAGCTCCAACTCTCAGCCCCAGCATTTT
V gene: TRBV5-1
clone size: -
D gene: -
J gene: TRBJ1-5
CDR3 length: 12

CDR3 protein: CASSLELTGELFF
CDR3 DNA: TGTGCCAGCAGTTTAGAGTTAACCGGGGAGCTGTTTTTT
V gene: TRBV28
clone size: many
D gene: -
J gene: TRBJ2-2
CDR3 length: 13

CDR3 protein: CASSPTGASNQPQHF
CDR3 DNA: TGTGCCAGCAGCCCGACGGGGGCGAGCAATCAGCCCCAGCATTTT
V gene: TRBV7-9
clone size: many
D gene: -
J gene: TRBJ1-5
CDR3 length: 15

CDR3 protein: CAISPTGGQETQYF
CDR3 DNA: TGTGCCATCAGCCCGACAGGGGGCCAAGAGACCCAGTACTTC
V gene: TRBV10-3
clone size: few
D gene: TRBD1
J gene: TRBJ2-5
CDR3 length: 14

CDR3 protein: CSARGPPHEKLFF
CDR3 DNA: TGCAGTGCTAGAGGCCCGCCACACGAAAAACTGTTTTTT
V gene: TRBV20-1
clone size: few
D gene: -
J gene: TRBJ1-4
CDR3 length: 13

CDR3 protein: CASSANIHPNTEAFF
CDR3 DNA: TGTGCCAGCAGCGCTAACATACATCCGAACACTGAAGCTTTCTTT
V gene: TRBV9
clone size: few
D gene: -
J gene: TRBJ1-1
CDR3 length: 15

CDR3 protein: CAGSGLAGGPILDEQYF
CDR3 DNA: TGTGCCGGCAGTGGACTAGCGGGAGGGCCCATTTTGGATGAGCAGTACTTC
V gene: TRBV2
clone size: -
D gene: TRBD2
J gene: TRBJ2-7
CDR3 length: 17

CDR3 protein: CATSRIYRTQRTFTQPQHF
CDR3 DNA: TGTGCCACCAGCAGAATATATCGGACACAACGCACGTTTACCCAGCCCCAGCATTTT
V gene: TRBV15
clone size: few
D gene: -
J gene: TRBJ1-5
CDR3 length: 19

CDR3 protein: CATSRDSGYYNSPLHF
CDR3 DNA: TGTGCCACCAGCAGAGATTCTGGCTATTATAATTCACCCCTCCACTTT
V gene: TRBV15
clone size: few
D gene: -
J gene: TRBJ1-6
CDR3 length: 16

CDR3 protein: CSARVGTGGLNTEAFF
CDR3 DNA: TGCAGTGCTAGGGTGGGGACAGGGGGCTTGAACACTGAAGCTTTCTTT
V gene: TRBV20-1
clone size: few
D gene: TRBD1
J gene: TRBJ1-1
CDR3 length: 16